This T cell receptor (beta chain) stems from a study of OX40 agonist ivuxolimab in advanced cancers. Across the study: Participants, 65% to 85% male, averaged roughly 60 years of age, ranging from about 23 to 90. One patient with hepatocellular carcinoma and two with cutaneous melanoma, three in all, had partial responses.

Systemic immunosuppression or a history of autoimmune disease excluded patients. A few counts support this clone. V lost 0 bases, J lost 0 bases, and 11 bases lay in between. The CDR3 consists of 16 residues. Germline V gives CDR1 ENHRY, CDR2 SYGVKD. Produced via immunoSEQ multiplex PCR; TCRdb's table is partial and in-frame only. The sample has tens of thousands of clones; just under 90% are singletons. The rearrangement links TRBV10-3 to TRBJ1-1, with D perhaps matching TRBD1 (6 bases). Sample: CD4+ or CD8+ T cells sorted from blood, taken in a trial of the OX40 agonist ivuxolimab. The receptor's source is an adult with an advanced solid tumor such as melanoma, head and neck, liver or kidney cancer. The CDR3 protein is CAISESAGEVNTEAFF. DNA for the CDR3: TGTGCCATCAGTGAGTCGGCAGGGGAGGTGAACACTGAAGCTTTCTTT.